These 12 T cell receptor beta chains came from one sample sequenced in a study of blood T cell repertoires in COVID-19. The data were produced by immunoSEQ multiplex PCR, yet TCRdb's version contains in-frame clones alone and is incomplete. The sample includes about 100,000 clones, about 89% of them seen just once. What was sequenced was peripheral blood. These receptors originate from a human donor in a cohort sampled during active COVID-19.

This clone was recorded only once. The rearrangement joins TRBV27 to TRBJ2-7; no definite D call. V lost 2 bases, J lost 2 bases, and 13 bases lay in between. Germline CDR1 reads MNHEY; CDR2 reads SMNVEV (reference sequence). The CDR3 has 15 amino acids. The chain's CDR3 is CASSLGLVGTYEQYF. CDR3 in DNA: TGTGCCAGCAGTTTAGGTCTAGTCGGCACCTACGAGCAGTACTTC.

This clone was detected only a few times. The rearrangement joins TRBV7-2 to TRBJ1-5; D is ambiguous. Germline values: CDR1 SGHTA, CDR2 FQGNSA. The CDR3 contains 16 residues. The V end lost 0 bases, the J end lost 7 bases, and 16 bases lay between the germline ends. For the CDR3, the DNA is TGTGCCAGCAGCTTAGCGTCCGGGTGGGAGAGGCAGCCCCAGCATTTT. Its protein is CASSLASGWERQPQHF.

The rearrangement uses TRBV5-6 and TRBJ2-2; D possibly corresponds to TRBD1 (5 bases). Germline V lookup: CDR1 SGHDT, CDR2 YYEEEE. V dropped 2 bases and J dropped 3 bases, with 14 bases sitting between them. This CDR3 contains 16 residues. The CDR3, as DNA: TGTGCCAGCAGCTTCTTGGGGCCTGAGTACACCGGGGAGCTGTTTTTT. As protein: CASSFLGPEYTGELFF.

The V call is TRBV6-5, the J call TRBJ2-2; 8 positions agree with TRBD1. This CDR3 spans 15 amino acids. With V trimmed by 5 bases and J by 6 bases, 8 bases remained unmatched. The germline gives CDR1 MNHEY, CDR2 SVGAGI. CDR3 sequence reads: CASSPITGGAGELFF. In DNA, the CDR3 is TGTGCCAGCAGTCCCATCACAGGGGGTGCCGGGGAGCTGTTTTTT.

Points on this clone: Other DNA sequences in this specimen translate into the identical CDR3. This chain uses TRBV27 with TRBJ2-1, with TRBD1 as a possible D gene (5 bases). This CDR3 is built from 14 residues. The germline V and J ends were trimmed by 2 bases and 4 bases, with 9 bases remaining between them. CDR1 and CDR2 (germline): MNHEY, SMNVEV (reference sequence). The CDR3: CASSLRGSYNEQFF. CDR3 DNA: TGTGCCAGCAGTTTAAGGGGCAGTTACAATGAGCAGTTCTTC.

The chain employs TRBV3-1 (or the pseudogene TRBV3-2) and TRBJ2-7, with 9 bases matching TRBD1. The CDR3 runs 16 residues. Trimming at V came to 1 base and at J to 3 bases, leaving 7 bases not matched to a gene. Germline CDR1 is LGHDT and CDR2 is YNNKEL (reference sequence). CDR3 coding DNA: TGTGCCAGCAGCCAAGTCCCGGGACAGGGTGTCTACGAGCAGTACTTC. This sequence encodes CASSQVPGQGVYEQYF.

The chain joins TRBV12-3 or TRBV12-4 to TRBJ1-5; TRBD1 might be the D (6 bases). CDR3 length: 13 amino acids. Trimming left V 5 bases short and J 3 bases short, with 8 bases between. CDR3 sequence reads: CASSRDINQPQHF. CDR3 bases: TGTGCCAGCAGTCGGGACATCAATCAGCCCCAGCATTTT.

The rearrangement joins TRBV7-3 to TRBJ2-1; 9 bases fit TRBD1. V lost 5 bases, J lost 1 base, and 3 bases stayed unmatched. The CDR3 loop spans 15 amino acids. CDR1 is SGHTA and CDR2 is FQGTGA in the germline V gene. The CDR3 loop reads CASSLDRGSYNEQFF. CDR3 in DNA: TGTGCCAGCAGCCTCGACAGGGGGTCCTACAATGAGCAGTTCTTC.

The chain links TRBV6-6 to TRBJ2-3; 13 nucleotides agree with TRBD2. Germline V gives CDR1 MNHNY, CDR2 SVGAGI (reference sequence). CDR3 length equals 17 residues. Trimming at V came to 5 bases and at J to 4 bases, leaving 9 bases not matched to a gene. Here the CDR3 reads CASSPWTSGRDSDTQYF. For the CDR3, the DNA is TGTGCCAGCAGTCCGTGGACTAGCGGGAGAGATTCAGATACGCAGTATTTT.

V is TRBV2 and J is TRBJ1-2; 7 bases align to TRBD1. The CDR3 covers 14 residues. Germline CDR1 SNHLY, CDR2 FYNNEI. V shed 6 bases, J shed 5 bases, and the junction held 9 bases outside the gene matches. CDR3 nucleotide sequence: TGTGCCAGCAGCCCTCAAGGGACAGCTTATGGCTACACCTTC. Amino acids: CASSPQGTAYGYTF.

The rearrangement links TRBV24-1 to TRBJ2-1; 8 nucleotides align to TRBD1. CDR1 and CDR2 from the germline V gene are KGHDR and SFDVKD. J gave up 5 bases and V 3 bases, and 8 bases lay outside the gene matches. This CDR3 is 16 amino acids long. In nucleotides, the CDR3 is TGTGCCACCAGTGATCCCGGACAGGGACAGCACAATGAGCAGTTCTTC. Its protein product is CATSDPGQGQHNEQFF.

V and J are TRBV19 and TRBJ2-7, with 7 nucleotides matching TRBD1. From germline, CDR1 is LNHDA and CDR2 SQIVND (reference sequence). The CDR3 is 16 amino acids. With V trimmed by 4 bases and J by 3 bases, 12 bases remained unmatched. CDR3 nucleotides: TGTGCCAGTAGTAGGACCCGAACGACAGGGAGCTACGAGCAGTACTTC. This codes for CASSRTRTTGSYEQYF. Drawing the rest from reference TRBV19 and TRBJ2-7, the complete variable domain is DGGITQSPKYLFRKEGQNVTLSCEQNLNHDAMYWYRQDPGQGLRLIYYSQIVNDFQKGDIAEGYSVSREKKESFPLTVTSAQKNPTAFYLCASSRTRTTGSYEQYFGPGTRLTVT.